A single sample is the source of the 27 T cell receptor beta chains below, sequenced in a study of shared clonotypes between healthy human individuals (dated by TCRdb to 2020 to 2021). Preparation of the library involved the immunoSEQ multiplex PCR assay. The immuneACCESS repertoire file appears here via TCRdb, limited to in-frame rearrangements. These files lack a portion of the clones; in checked studies, under half of the deficit traces to unresolved V genes, and the cause of the others is not known. This sample holds fewer than 1.6 million clones; about 98.5% were observed only once. Of the sample, approximately 0.4% is held by the ten largest clones. Sequencing was performed on naive CD4+ T cells sorted from blood. The cell subset or site label for this specimen denotes: CD45RA+ positively selected. These receptors were collected from a man aged 25-45 years in good health.

The chain uses TRBV6-5 and TRBJ2-7; D possibly uses TRBD1 or TRBD2 (5 bases each). There are 16 residues in the CDR3. V lost 2 bases and J 2 bases, leaving 16 bases between the germline ends. Germline V gives CDR1 MNHEY, CDR2 SVGAGI. CDR3 sequence: CASSYGKYGTPYEQYF. Here the CDR3 DNA reads TGTGCCAGCAGTTACGGAAAGTACGGGACCCCCTACGAGCAGTACTTC.

This chain joins TRBV10-2 and TRBJ2-2; D is possibly TRBD1 (6 bases). V gave up 6 bases and J gave up 6 bases, with 23 bases separating them. Germline V gene data show CDR1 as WSHSY and CDR2 as SAAADI. The CDR3 loop spans 17 amino acids. The CDR3 loop reads CASRGDGTKGRAGELFF. The CDR3, as DNA: TGCGCCAGCAGGGGGGACGGGACAAAGGGGCGCGCCGGGGAGCTGTTTTTT.

The chain links TRBV5-1 to TRBJ1-4; D not resolved. Per germline, CDR1 SGHRS and CDR2 YFSETQ. The V gene lost 4 bases and the J gene lost 6 bases, with 16 bases spanning the gap. This CDR3 comprises 15 residues. This CDR3 reads CASSQGGPADEKLFF. CDR3 nucleotides: TGCGCCAGCAGCCAAGGTGGCCCCGCGGATGAAAAACTGTTTTTT.

V is TRBV4-3 and J is TRBJ2-5; weak D call: TRBD1 (5 bases). This CDR3 has 14 residues. V was trimmed by 4 bases and J by 1 base, leaving 10 bases between them. CDR1 and CDR2 from the germline V gene are LGHNA and YSLEER. CDR3 bases: TGCGCCAGCAGCCTCACAGGACCCCAAGAGACCCAGTACTTC. Protein product: CASSLTGPQETQYF.

This clone is a singleton in its sample. V and J are TRBV2 and TRBJ2-1; D perhaps matches TRBD1 (5 bases). CDR1 is SNHLY, CDR2 FYNNEI, per germline. CDR3 length: 13 residues. The V gene lost 11 bases and the J gene lost 0 bases, with 11 bases spanning the gap. The CDR3 here is CAWTRSSYNEQFF. The CDR3 bases are TGTGCCTGGACACGGAGCTCCTACAATGAGCAGTTCTTC.

This clone has just one count. The chain carries TRBV19 and TRBJ2-3, with 12 bases fitting TRBD2. CDR1 and CDR2 from the germline V gene are LNHDA and SQIVND (reference sequence). CDR3 length: 18 residues. J lost 5 bases, V lost 3 bases, and 12 bases had no gene match. In DNA, the CDR3 is TGTGCCAGTAGTATCCGACTAGCGGGAGCGAATCGGCGAGATACGCAGTATTTT. It yields the protein CASSIRLAGANRRDTQYF.

The chain links TRBV10-2 to TRBJ1-2, with 9 nucleotides matching TRBD1. CDR1 and CDR2 (germline): WSHSY, SAAADI. V shed 6 bases and J 6 bases; nucleotides not matched to a gene: 8. The CDR3 totals 14 residues. The CDR3 protein is CASSLQGAEDGYTF. The CDR3 bases are TGCGCCAGCAGCCTACAGGGGGCGGAAGATGGCTACACCTTC.

The rearrangement uses TRBV6-9 and TRBJ1-4, with 7 bases fitting TRBD1. Germline loops: CDR1 MNHGY, CDR2 SVAAGI. V trimming: 7 bases; J trimming: 6 bases; junction bases outside the gene matches: 14. This CDR3 is 16 amino acids long. In nucleotides, the CDR3 is TGTGCCAGCAACTTAGTCTGTCCAGGGGGGTATGAAAAACTGTTTTTT. It encodes CASNLVCPGGYEKLFF.

The chain employs TRBV19 and TRBJ1-1; D perhaps matches TRBD1 (6 bases). In germline, CDR1 is LNHDA, CDR2 SQIVND (reference sequence). The V end was cut by 5 bases, the J end by 5 bases, with 9 bases between. The CDR3 contains 12 residues. The DNA for the CDR3 is TGTGCCAGTAGTGTCAGGGGAACTGAAGCTTTCTTT. Its protein is CASSVRGTEAFF.

The chain combines TRBV11-2 with TRBJ2-3; 10 positions agree with TRBD1. V lost 1 base, J lost 5 bases, and 6 bases stayed unmatched. The CDR3 runs to 16 residues. CDR1 SGHAT and CDR2 FQNNGV come from the germline V gene. The CDR3: CASSLGRQGAGDTQYF. As DNA, the CDR3 is TGTGCCAGCAGCTTAGGGAGACAGGGGGCCGGAGATACGCAGTATTTT.

The CDR3 DNA follows: TGTGCCTGGGGCCGGAGAGGGAGGAGGGAGACCCAGTACTTC. Its protein product is CAWGRRGRRETQYF. This sequence joins TRBV30 and TRBJ2-5, with TRBD2 as a possible D gene (6 bases). Per the germline V gene, CDR1 is GTSNPN and CDR2 is SVGIG (reference sequence). V gave up 5 bases and J gave up 5 bases, with 18 bases separating them. This CDR3 has 14 amino acids.

The rearrangement uses TRBV4-1 and TRBJ2-1, with 8 nucleotides matching TRBD2. The V segment lost 0 bases and the J segment 8 bases; nucleotides outside the gene matches: 12. The CDR3 contains 17 residues. Germline V gene sequence: CDR1 MGHRA, CDR2 YSYEKL. The CDR3 DNA reads as TGCGCCAGCAGCCAAGATCCTCCGGGACTAGTTCTCCATGAGCAGTTCTTC. This codes for CASSQDPPGLVLHEQFF.

The CDR3 sequence: CASRPAGGIADTQYF. CDR3 sequence (DNA): TGTGCCAGCAGGCCCGCCGGGGGTATCGCAGATACGCAGTATTTT. V and J are TRBV11-1 and TRBJ2-3; weak D call: TRBD2 (6 bases). CDR3 length: 15 residues. V shed 6 bases and J shed 4 bases, with 17 bases lying between them. CDR1 and CDR2 from the germline V gene are SGHAT and FQDESV (reference sequence).

V and J are TRBV5-4 and TRBJ2-1, with D possibly TRBD1 on 5 matching bases. The CDR3 extends over 17 amino acids. Trimming pared 6 bases from V and 2 bases from J, leaving 21 bases between. The germline V gene encodes CDR1 SGHNT and CDR2 YYREEE (reference sequence). Here the CDR3 DNA reads TGTGCCAGCAAAAAAAGGGGTCAAGGGAATACCTACAATGAGCAGTTCTTC. Its protein is CASKKRGQGNTYNEQFF.

As concerns this clone: The sample has other DNA sequences that encode this CDR3 too. V gene TRBV7-2 combines with J gene TRBJ2-3; 10 positions agree with TRBD2. The trim removed 0 bases at V and 3 bases at J, leaving 0 bases unmatched. From germline, CDR1 is SGHTA and CDR2 FQGNSA. This CDR3 region has 15 residues. The CDR3 region has the DNA TGTGCCAGCAGCTTAGCAGCGGGAGGGACAGATACGCAGTATTTT. Its protein product is CASSLAAGGTDTQYF.

The chain uses TRBV14 and TRBJ1-1, with D hard to call. CDR1 is SGHDN and CDR2 is FVKESK in the germline V gene. This CDR3 contains 13 residues. With 3 bases removed from V and 5 bases from J, the gap between germline ends came to 10 bases. The CDR3: CASSQEGGTEAFF. The CDR3 coding sequence is TGTGCCAGCAGCCAGGAAGGAGGGACTGAAGCTTTCTTT.

The chain uses TRBV7-8 and TRBJ2-7; 7 bases align to TRBD2. The CDR3 contains 14 residues. Germline assignment: CDR1 SGHVS and CDR2 FQNEAQ. V shed 2 bases, J shed 4 bases, and the junction held 5 bases outside the gene matches. Here the CDR3 reads CASSLSASGYEQYF. The CDR3 nucleotides are TGTGCCAGCAGCTTAAGTGCTAGCGGATACGAGCAGTACTTC.

The CDR3 region is CATIGGVEGTQYF. The DNA for the CDR3 is TGTGCCACGATAGGGGGAGTTGAGGGAACCCAGTACTTC. V is TRBV10-3 and J is TRBJ2-5; tentatively, D is TRBD1 (6 bases). Germline V gene lookup returns CDR1 ENHRY and CDR2 SYGVKD. Trimming cost V 10 bases and J 8 bases, with 20 bases left between them. This CDR3 spans 13 amino acids.

The gene calls are TRBV7-2 and TRBJ2-3; 7 bases line up with TRBD2. Per the germline V gene, CDR1 is SGHTA and CDR2 is FQGNSA. The CDR3 has 15 residues. V lost 6 bases to trimming and J lost 4 bases; unmatched junction nucleotides: 10. This chain's CDR3 is CASRVGLVQADTQYF. The DNA for the CDR3 is TGTGCCAGCAGAGTTGGACTAGTCCAAGCAGATACGCAGTATTTT.

This chain joins TRBV9 and TRBJ1-1, with D tentatively TRBD1 (5 bases). This CDR3 has 15 residues. Trimming took 0 bases from V and 4 from J, leaving 13 bases between them. The germline CDR1 and CDR2 sequences are SGDLS and YYNGEE. The CDR3 here is CASSVGDRVGTEAFF. The CDR3 region has the DNA TGTGCCAGCAGCGTAGGGGACCGGGTGGGCACTGAAGCTTTCTTT.

The chain employs TRBV4-2 and TRBJ2-1, with 7 bases fitting TRBD2. The CDR3 contains 18 residues. Germline V gene sequence: CDR1 LGHNA, CDR2 YNFKEQ. Unmatched junction bases numbered 14, after V lost 4 bases and J lost 2 bases. CDR3 sequence: CASSPRDYDRGAYNEQFF. In DNA, the CDR3 is TGTGCCAGCAGCCCGCGGGACTACGACCGAGGCGCCTACAATGAGCAGTTCTTC.

This sequence joins TRBV5-1 and TRBJ1-3; 7 positions match TRBD1. Trimming took 4 bases from V and 0 from J; bases not matched to a gene: 4. The germline gives CDR1 SGHRS, CDR2 YFSETQ. This CDR3 has 15 residues. CDR3 loop: CASSDPGGSGNTIYF. CDR3 in DNA: TGCGCCAGCAGCGACCCAGGGGGCTCTGGAAACACCATATATTTT.

The genes are TRBV14 and TRBJ2-1; D remains ambiguous. This CDR3 has 13 residues. The germline V gene encodes CDR1 SGHDN and CDR2 FVKESK. Between the trimmed V and J ends, which lost 1 base and 7 bases, there was a span of 8 bases. The CDR3 protein is CASSQVSENEQFF. CDR3 in DNA: TGTGCCAGCAGCCAAGTATCAGAGAATGAGCAGTTCTTC.

The chain couples TRBV14 to TRBJ2-7; D might be TRBD2 (5 bases). Trimming removed 9 bases at V and 7 bases at J, with 16 bases between. Per the germline V gene, CDR1 is SGHDN and CDR2 is FVKESK. The CDR3 runs 12 residues. The CDR3 sequence: CARKPPPGEQYF. The CDR3 DNA follows: TGTGCCAGAAAGCCCCCCCCGGGGGAGCAGTACTTC.

In its sample, this clone was seen once. Distinct nucleotide sequences in the sample also encode this CDR3. This chain links TRBV2 with TRBJ1-5; no clear D. CDR3 size: 13 residues. V was pared by 6 bases and J by 0 bases, with 6 bases between. CDR1 is SNHLY and CDR2 is FYNNEI in the germline V gene. The CDR3 is CASRRDSNQPQHF. For the CDR3, the DNA is TGTGCCAGCAGAAGGGATAGCAATCAGCCCCAGCATTTT.

This chain uses TRBV7-9 with TRBJ2-1; 7 positions agree with TRBD1. The CDR3 has 15 amino acids. The J segment lost 1 base and the V segment lost 5 bases, leaving 5 bases of the junction unmatched. Germline CDR1 reads SEHNR; CDR2 reads FQNEAQ (reference sequence). In nucleotides, the CDR3 is TGTGCCAGCAGCCCAGGGGGACGGTCCTACAATGAGCAGTTCTTC. It encodes CASSPGGRSYNEQFF.

The chain couples TRBV11-2 to TRBJ2-5, with D hard to call. V lost 4 bases and J 5 bases, leaving 11 bases between the germline ends. Germline-derived CDR1 and CDR2 are SGHAT and FQNNGV. The CDR3 has 13 amino acids. The CDR3 reads CASSSNPGETQYF. The CDR3 DNA sequence: TGTGCCAGCAGCTCTAACCCCGGGGAGACCCAGTACTTC.